This TCR beta chain was found in a study of T cells in Graves' hyperthyroidism and ophthalmopathy. Study background: At initial diagnosis, before any treatment had begun, peripheral blood was obtained. Study conclusions and caveats: Ophthalmopathy was model-predicted a median about 7.1 months pre-onset.

Losses at the gene ends were 4 bases for V and 10 bases for J; bases not matched to a gene: 7. The length of the CDR3 is 14 residues. Many counts were recorded for this clonotype. The antigen is undetermined. Hyperthyroidism in the patients, aged 18 to 65, was newly diagnosed and under 2 months in duration. The diagnostic basis comprised clinical symptoms, serum thyroxine and TRAb, thyroid ultrasound and orbital computed tomography. Researchers amplified the TCR beta CDR3 regions from RNA transcripts. First-round RT-PCR targeting the TCR CDR3 was performed with the HTBI primer set. TCRdb re-called the multiplex PCR reads with MiXCR, one entry per CDR3 protein. The table includes 400,000 to 550,000 distinct CDR3 sequences, 14% detected once.

The sequenced material came from blood. The sequence came from a woman between 18 and 30 years old with Graves' hyperthyroidism. This chain uses TRBV12-3 or TRBV12-4 with TRBJ2-1; 10 nucleotides match TRBD2. Here the CDR3 reads CASSYSGRAGEQFF. For the CDR3, the DNA is TGTGCCAGCAGTTACAGCGGGAGGGCCGGGGAGCAGTTCTTC.